The 21 T cell receptor beta chains below were found in one sample sequenced in a study of T cell changes during pregnancy in multiple sclerosis. The table came from immunoSEQ multiplex PCR; TCRdb's copy has only in-frame clones and leaves some out. The sample contains 65,000 to 85,000 clones, around 94% of which appear only once. The sample consisted of CD4+ T cells from peripheral blood mononuclear cells, taken after pregnancy. The receptors originated from a female donor with multiple sclerosis, enrolled in a pregnancy study.

V is TRBV19 and J is TRBJ1-1, with unresolved D. CDR3 size: 15 residues. Trimming pared 0 bases from V and 2 bases from J, leaving 10 bases between. Germline CDR1 LNHDA, CDR2 SQIVND (reference sequence). The DNA of the CDR3 is TGTGCCAGTAGTATAGATCGAGCGAGCAACACTGAAGCTTTCTTT. Translating gives CASSIDRASNTEAFF.

The rearrangement joins TRBV28 to TRBJ2-2, with unresolved D. The CDR3 contains 15 residues. Germline CDR1 MDHEN, CDR2 SYDVKM. V lost 7 bases, J lost 5 bases, and 17 bases lay in between. CDR3 residues: CASTKGWRRTGELFF. CDR3 DNA sequence: TGTGCCAGCACCAAAGGCTGGAGAAGAACCGGGGAGCTGTTTTTT.

A few counts support this clone. The V gene is TRBV28, the J gene TRBJ1-2; TRBD1 agrees at 7 bases. CDR3 length: 15 amino acids. J gave up 3 bases and V 5 bases, and 9 bases lay outside the gene matches. The germline V gene encodes CDR1 MDHEN and CDR2 SYDVKM. CDR3 amino acids: CASSIGGQIYYGYTF. As DNA, the CDR3 is TGTGCCAGCAGTATCGGGGGACAGATCTACTATGGCTACACCTTC.

The V call is TRBV5-1, the J call TRBJ2-5; the match to TRBD1 covers 11 bases. TRBJ2-7 explains the end of the DNA better; the J call may be wrong. The CDR3 totals 14 residues. Germline V gene sequence: CDR1 SGHRS, CDR2 YFSETQ. DNA of the CDR3: TGCGCCAGCAGCCGGACAGGGGGCGACTACGAGCAGTACTTC. Translation gives CASSRTGGDYEQYF.

This rearrangement joins TRBV5-1 to TRBJ2-2; possible D gene TRBD2, 5 bases. Per the germline V gene, CDR1 is SGHRS and CDR2 is YFSETQ. This CDR3 is built from 15 residues. The V end lost 0 bases, the J end lost 6 bases, and 12 bases lay between the germline ends. CDR3 amino acids: CASSLAGSRAGELFF. Written as DNA, the CDR3 is TGCGCCAGCAGCTTGGCGGGGTCTAGGGCCGGGGAGCTGTTTTTT.

The chain is built from TRBV7-2 and TRBJ2-6; 7 bases map to TRBD1. Trimming removed 3 bases from V and 0 bases from J; junction bases left unmatched: 2. The CDR3 contains 16 residues. CDR1 SGHTA and CDR2 FQGNSA come from the germline V gene. In nucleotides, the CDR3 is TGTGCCAGCAGCTTGGACAGGCTCTCTGGGGCCAACGTCCTGACTTTC. Protein: CASSLDRLSGANVLTF.

The J gene is TRBJ1-4, the V gene TRBV4-2; D possibly corresponds to TRBD1 (5 bases). From germline, CDR1 is LGHNA and CDR2 YNFKEQ. The V end lost 1 base, the J end lost 3 bases, and 15 bases lay between the germline ends. The CDR3 loop spans 17 amino acids. The DNA of the CDR3 is TGTGCCAGCAGCCAAGGGGGCCTACAAAATCCTAATGAAAAACTGTTTTTT. Encoded protein: CASSQGGLQNPNEKLFF.

This chain connects TRBV7-8 to TRBJ2-3; a possible D gene is TRBD2 (8 bases). Trimming left V 3 bases short and J 4 bases short, with 14 bases between. CDR1 SGHVS and CDR2 FQNEAQ come from the germline V gene. The CDR3 consists of 15 residues. The CDR3 region has the DNA TGTGCCAGCAGCTTGCCGGGAGGGGGCCCAGATACGCAGTATTTT. Translation gives CASSLPGGGPDTQYF.

The genes are TRBV19 and TRBJ2-3, with a possible D match to TRBD1 (5 bases). V was pared by 3 bases and J by 2 bases, with 9 bases between. Germline V gives CDR1 LNHDA, CDR2 SQIVND (reference sequence). There are 14 residues in the CDR3. In nucleotides, the CDR3 is TGTGCCAGTAGTATTGGACAAACCACAGATACGCAGTATTTT. Its protein product is CASSIGQTTDTQYF.

This chain joins TRBV27 and TRBJ2-7; 7 bases are shared with TRBD1. Germline CDR1 and CDR2: MNHEY and SMNVEV (reference sequence). The ends lost 8 bases at V and 0 bases at J; junction bases unmatched: 7. The CDR3 extends over 14 amino acids. CDR3 protein: CASGRQGSSYEQYF. The CDR3 DNA sequence: TGTGCCAGCGGTAGACAGGGAAGCTCCTACGAGCAGTACTTC.

V usage is TRBV7-9 and J usage is TRBJ2-1; 11 bases agree with TRBD1. The CDR3 runs 17 residues. The germline V gene encodes CDR1 SEHNR and CDR2 FQNEAQ (reference sequence). The V segment lost 6 bases and the J segment 2 bases; nucleotides outside the gene matches: 9. The CDR3 is CASSHKKGQGAYNEQFF. For the CDR3, the DNA is TGTGCCAGCAGTCATAAAAAGGGACAGGGGGCCTACAATGAGCAGTTCTTC.

The J gene is TRBJ1-1, the V gene TRBV14; weak D call: TRBD1 (5 bases). The V end lost 8 bases, the J end lost 2 bases, and 9 bases lay between the germline ends. CDR3 length: 12 amino acids. CDR1 and CDR2 from the germline V gene are SGHDN and FVKESK. As DNA, the CDR3 is TGTGCCAGCCATAGGGGAAACACTGAAGCTTTCTTT. Translating it yields CASHRGNTEAFF. The entire variable domain, with the rest obtained from reference TRBV14 and TRBJ1-1, is as follows: EAGVTQFPSHSVIEKGQTVTLRCDPISGHDNLYWYRRVMGKEIKFLLHFVKESKQDESGMPNNRFLAERTGGTYSTLKVQPAELEDSGVYFCASHRGNTEAFFGQGTRLTVV.

This clone showed up just once. The J gene is TRBJ2-6, the V gene TRBV10-3, with D perhaps matching TRBD2 (5 bases). With 8 bases removed from V and 1 base from J, the gap between germline ends came to 12 bases. The germline CDR1 and CDR2 sequences are ENHRY and SYGVKD. CDR3 length: 15 amino acids. Here the CDR3 reads CAIGSGLSGANVLTF. The CDR3 bases are TGTGCCATCGGTTCAGGACTTTCTGGGGCCAACGTCCTGACTTTC.

The V and J genes are TRBV28 and TRBJ2-1; 7 bases are a match to TRBD1. The germline gives CDR1 MDHEN, CDR2 SYDVKM. The CDR3 loop spans 14 amino acids. Germline trimming cut 5 bases from V and 6 bases from J; bases unmatched to any gene: 7. The CDR3 DNA is TGTGCCAGCAGTCCCCCCCACAGGGGCAATGAGCAGTTCTTC. This codes for CASSPPHRGNEQFF.

DNA for the CDR3: TGTGCCAGCAGCTTGGGTGTTAGCGGGAGTGTTGAGACCCAGTACTTC. Amino acid sequence: CASSLGVSGSVETQYF. The genes are TRBV5-8 and TRBJ2-5; 9 bases line up with TRBD2. V gave up 0 bases and J gave up 5 bases; unmatched junction bases: 8. CDR1 and CDR2 (germline): SGHTS, YDEGEE. This CDR3 is 16 amino acids long.

V is TRBV7-9 and J is TRBJ2-1, with 7 bases that match TRBD1. CDR1 is SEHNR, CDR2 FQNEAQ, per germline (reference sequence). V dropped 1 base and J dropped 8; count of bases not matched to a gene: 5. This CDR3 has 14 amino acids. The CDR3: CASSLEGQSDEQFF. In nucleotides, the CDR3 is TGTGCCAGCAGCTTAGAGGGACAGAGCGATGAGCAGTTCTTC.

This chain uses TRBV21-1 with TRBJ2-7; the DNA was not compared with TRBD2, the D call given in the table. TRBV21-1 is recorded as a pseudogene. This CDR3 contains 12 residues. In DNA, the CDR3 is TGTGCCCGTACTAGCGGATCTTACGAGCAGTACTTC. Protein sequence: CARTSGSYEQYF.

The gene calls are TRBV6-4 and TRBJ2-1; the match to TRBD2 covers 7 bases. Trimming at V came to 6 bases and at J to 6 bases, leaving 14 bases not matched to a gene. Germline assignment: CDR1 MRHNA and CDR2 SNTAGT. The CDR3 contains 16 residues. The CDR3 loop is CASSPLAAWGSNEQFF. The CDR3 bases are TGTGCCAGCAGCCCTCTAGCGGCCTGGGGGTCCAATGAGCAGTTCTTC.

V gene TRBV7-7 combines with J gene TRBJ2-1; TRBD2 is a possible D gene (6 bases). CDR1 and CDR2 from the germline V gene are SSHAT and FNYEAQ (reference sequence). The CDR3 has 14 amino acids. CDR3 bases: TGTGCTACCTCGATGGGGCGGGGCAACAATGAGCAGTTCTTC. It is translated as CATSMGRGNNEQFF. The full variable domain, rest sourced from reference TRBV7-7 and TRBJ2-1, is GAGVSQSPRYKVTKRGQDVTLRCDPISSHATLYWYQQALGQGPEFLTYFNYEAQPDKSGLPSDRFSAERPEGSISTLTIQRTEQRDSAMYRCATSMGRGNNEQFFGPGTRLTVL.

This chain links TRBV15 with TRBJ2-1, with TRBD2 matching over 15 bases. After removal of 4 bases from V and 7 bases from J, the junction contained 8 bases not matched to a gene. CDR3 length: 17 amino acids. The germline V gene has CDR1 LNHNV and CDR2 YYDKDF (reference sequence). This chain's CDR3 is CATSIEFGLAGGNEQFF. Here the CDR3 DNA reads TGTGCCACCAGCATTGAATTCGGACTAGCGGGAGGGAATGAGCAGTTCTTC.

The rearrangement uses TRBV7-8 and TRBJ2-5, with 10 bases fitting TRBD2. V was clipped by 7 bases and J by 4 bases; unmatched bases: 3. Germline loops: CDR1 SGHVS, CDR2 FQNEAQ. The CDR3 length is 13 residues. CDR3 residues: CASILAGGETQYF. The CDR3 nucleotides read TGTGCCAGCATATTAGCGGGAGGAGAGACCCAGTACTTC.